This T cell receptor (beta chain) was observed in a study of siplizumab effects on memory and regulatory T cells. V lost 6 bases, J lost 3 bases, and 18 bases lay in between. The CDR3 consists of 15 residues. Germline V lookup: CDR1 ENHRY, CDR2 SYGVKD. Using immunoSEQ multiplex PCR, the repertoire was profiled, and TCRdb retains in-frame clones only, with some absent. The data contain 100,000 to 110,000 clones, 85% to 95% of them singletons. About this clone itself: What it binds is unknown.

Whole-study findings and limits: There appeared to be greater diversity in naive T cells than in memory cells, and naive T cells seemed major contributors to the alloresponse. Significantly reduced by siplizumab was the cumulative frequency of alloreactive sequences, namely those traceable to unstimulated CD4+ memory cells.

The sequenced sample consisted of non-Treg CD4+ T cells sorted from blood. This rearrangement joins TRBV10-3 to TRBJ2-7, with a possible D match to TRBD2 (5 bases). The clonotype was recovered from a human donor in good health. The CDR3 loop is CAISSRGENSYEQYF. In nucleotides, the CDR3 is TGTGCCATCAGCTCCCGGGGAGAGAATAGCTACGAGCAGTACTTC.